This T cell receptor beta chain was documented in a study of human T cells and chemical hapten exposure. Unique molecular identifiers were linked by the library to individual cDNA molecules. TCRdb redid the calling of the RACE reads with MiXCR, one entry per CDR3 protein. The sample has approximately 110,000 distinct CDR3 sequences; about a tenth are singletons. The table lists this clonotype with many counts. The antigen remains unidentified. Time point: patch test 2, 6 weeks after DPC sensitization. The sample's treatment: therapeutic diphenylcyclopropenone sensitization with weekly scalp DPC. Donors were 18 to 70-year-old alopecia patients suitable for DPC. Study outcomes and limitations: PT1 expanded TCR counts correlated positively with patch test score. Every donor had alopecia, and their immune response may therefore differ from healthy people's.

The receptor comes from a woman in her forties with alopecia areata. Some clones in this sample may be carry-over from other donors' samples. This specimen was whole blood, taken in connection with sensitization to the hapten diphenylcyclopropenone (DPC).

CDR3 residues: CASSLGTGNWQFF. The DNA of the CDR3 is TGTGCCAGCAGCTTAGGGACAGGGAATTGGCAGTTCTTC. The chain links TRBV7-9 to TRBJ2-1; 8 bases align to TRBD1. The germline V gene has CDR1 SEHNR and CDR2 FQNEAQ (reference sequence). The CDR3 extends over 13 amino acids. Trimming cost V 1 base and J 12 bases; bases outside gene matches: 5.